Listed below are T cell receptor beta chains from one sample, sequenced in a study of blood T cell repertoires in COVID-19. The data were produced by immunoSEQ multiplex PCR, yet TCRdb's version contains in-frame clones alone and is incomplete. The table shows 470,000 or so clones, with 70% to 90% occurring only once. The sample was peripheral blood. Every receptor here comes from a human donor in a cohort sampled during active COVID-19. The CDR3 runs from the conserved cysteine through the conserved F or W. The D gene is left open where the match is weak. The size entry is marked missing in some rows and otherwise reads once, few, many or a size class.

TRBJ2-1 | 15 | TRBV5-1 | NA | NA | TGCGCCAGCAGCACTCACGGGACCCAGGGGTCTGAGCAGTTCTTC | CASSTHGTQGSEQFF
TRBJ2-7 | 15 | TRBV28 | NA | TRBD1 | TGTGCCAGCAGTTTATGGGACAGGGGAGCCTACGAGCAGTACTTC | CASSLWDRGAYEQYF
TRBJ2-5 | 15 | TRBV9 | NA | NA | TGTGCCAGCAGCGCTACGCGGGGCAGTCAAGAGACCCAGTACTTC | CASSATRGSQETQYF
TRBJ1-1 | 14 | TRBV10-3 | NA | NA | TGTGCCATCAGTGAGTTGGGCAGGGGCGGAGAAGCTTTCTTT | CAISELGRGGEAFF
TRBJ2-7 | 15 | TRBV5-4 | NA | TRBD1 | TGTGCCAGCAGCCCGCGGACAGGGTCCCCCCACGAGCAGTACTTC | CASSPRTGSPHEQYF
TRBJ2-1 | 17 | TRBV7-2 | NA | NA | TGTGCCAGCAGCTCCTCCCGGGGGAGTCGGTCCTACAATGAGCAGTTCTTC | CASSSSRGSRSYNEQFF
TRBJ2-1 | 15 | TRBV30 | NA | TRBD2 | TGTGCCTGGAGTCGGCGCGGGAGGCCCTACAATGAGCAGTTCTTC | CAWSRRGRPYNEQFF
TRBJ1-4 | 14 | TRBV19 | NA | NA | TGTGCCAGTAGTATTCTGGCAGGGGTTGAAAAACTGTTTTTT | CASSILAGVEKLFF
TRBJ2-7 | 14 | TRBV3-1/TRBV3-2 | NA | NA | TGTGCCAGCAGCCAAGTTAGCGGCTTCTACGAGCAGTACTTC | CASSQVSGFYEQYF
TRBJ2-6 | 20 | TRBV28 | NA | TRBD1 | TGTGCCAGCGCGGGCTCACGAGACAGGGCTCTCTCTCTGGGGGCCAACGTCCTGACTTTC | CASAGSRDRALSLGANVLTF
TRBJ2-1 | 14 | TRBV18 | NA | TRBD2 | TGTGCCAGCTCACCAGGCGGGAGCTTGGATGAGCAGTTCTTC | CASSPGGSLDEQFF
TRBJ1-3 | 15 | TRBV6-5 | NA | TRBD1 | TGTGCCAGCAGTACAAACAGGGGGTCGGTGAACACCATATATTTT | CASSTNRGSVNTIYF
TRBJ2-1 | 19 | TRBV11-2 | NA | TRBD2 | TGTGCCAGCAGCTTAGGTGGGACTAGCGGGATGAGCTCCTACAATGAGCAGTTCTTC | CASSLGGTSGMSSYNEQFF
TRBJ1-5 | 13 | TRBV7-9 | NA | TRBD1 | TGTGCCAGCAGCCCGACAGGGAATCAGCCCCAGCATTTT | CASSPTGNQPQHF
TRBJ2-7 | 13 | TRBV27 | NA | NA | TGTGCCAGCAGTTTGACTAGGGACTACGAGCAGTACTTC | CASSLTRDYEQYF
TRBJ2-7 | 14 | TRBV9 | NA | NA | TGTGCCAGCAGCGCAGTGGACAGAGCCTACGAGCAGTACTTC | CASSAVDRAYEQYF
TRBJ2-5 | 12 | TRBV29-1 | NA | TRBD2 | TGCAGCGCCGGGGGACTAGGGGGGACCCAGTACTTC | CSAGGLGGTQYF
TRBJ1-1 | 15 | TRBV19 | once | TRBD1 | TGTGCCAGTAGTGCGCCGGACAGGGGTGACACTGAAGCTTTCTTT | CASSAPDRGDTEAFF
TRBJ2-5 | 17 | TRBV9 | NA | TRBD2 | TGTGCCAGCAGCGTAACAGGACTAGCGGGAGGGAAAGAGACCCAGTACTTC | CASSVTGLAGGKETQYF
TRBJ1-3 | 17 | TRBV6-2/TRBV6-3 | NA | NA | TGTGCCAGCAGTTACTCTGGCCGTCTCCAGGCTGGAAACACCATATATTTT | CASSYSGRLQAGNTIYF
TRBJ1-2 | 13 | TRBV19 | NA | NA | TGTGCCAGTAGTAGGGCAACTAACTATGGCTACACCTTC | CASSRATNYGYTF
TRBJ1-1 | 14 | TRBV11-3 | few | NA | TGTGCCAGCAGCTTACACGCAGGGGACACTGAAGCTTTCTTT | CASSLHAGDTEAFF
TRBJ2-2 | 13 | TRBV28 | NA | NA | TGTGCCAGTCACAGCGGAGGGGCCGGGGAGCTGTTTTTT | CASHSGGAGELFF
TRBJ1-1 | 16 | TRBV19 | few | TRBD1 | TGTGCCAGTAGTATTAATCTTGGGACAGGGGGCTCTGAAGCTTTCTTT | CASSINLGTGGSEAFF
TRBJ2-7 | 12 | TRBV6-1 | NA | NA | TGTGCCAGCAGTGATACAGGGTACGAGCAGTACTTC | CASSDTGYEQYF
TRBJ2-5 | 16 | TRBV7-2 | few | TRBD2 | TGTGCCAGCAGCTTCCTCCCTCTAGCGGTTCAAGAGACCCAGTACTTC | CASSFLPLAVQETQYF
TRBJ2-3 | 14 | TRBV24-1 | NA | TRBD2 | TGTGCCACCGACCCGGGGGGAAGTACAGATACGCAGTATTTT | CATDPGGSTDTQYF
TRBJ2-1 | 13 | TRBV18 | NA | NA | TGTGCCAGCTCACCAGCGGGCCCCCGATGGCAGTTCTTC | CASSPAGPRWQFF
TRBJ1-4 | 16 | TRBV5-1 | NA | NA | TGCGCCAGCTGCCCCTCTTCCGTACGGTTAAATGAAAAACTGTTTTTT | CASCPSSVRLNEKLFF
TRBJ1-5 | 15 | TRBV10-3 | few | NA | TGTGCCATCAGTGAAAACAGACATAGCAATCAGCCCCAGCATTTT | CAISENRHSNQPQHF
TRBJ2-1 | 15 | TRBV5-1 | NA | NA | TGCGCCAGCAGCTTGGACCCGGGAGTGGGGAATGAGCAGTTCTTC | CASSLDPGVGNEQFF
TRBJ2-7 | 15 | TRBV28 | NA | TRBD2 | TGTGCCAGCACCCCGGGGGGAGGGGCTACCTACGAGCAGTACTTC | CASTPGGGATYEQYF
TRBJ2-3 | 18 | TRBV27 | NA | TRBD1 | TGTGCCAGCAGTTTACACACCCCGGGACAGGGTTCGGCAGATACGCAGTATTTT | CASSLHTPGQGSADTQYF
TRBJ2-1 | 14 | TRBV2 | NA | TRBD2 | TGTGCCAGCAGCCCCCTGACTAGCCTCAATGAGCAGTTCTTC | CASSPLTSLNEQFF
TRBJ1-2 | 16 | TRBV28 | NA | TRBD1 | TGTGCCAGCAGCCTGGGTTACAGGGGCGCCAACTATGGCTACACCTTC | CASSLGYRGANYGYTF
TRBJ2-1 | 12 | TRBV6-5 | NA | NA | TGTGCCAGCAGTTACCTAGGTGATGAGCAGTTCTTC | CASSYLGDEQFF
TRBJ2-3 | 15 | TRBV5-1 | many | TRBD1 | TGCGCCAGCAGCCCGGACAGGGTCCACACAGATACGCAGTATTTT | CASSPDRVHTDTQYF
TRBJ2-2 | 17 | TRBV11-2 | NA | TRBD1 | TGTGCCAGCAGCTTAGTAATCGGACAGGGTGACACCGGGGAGCTGTTTTTT | CASSLVIGQGDTGELFF
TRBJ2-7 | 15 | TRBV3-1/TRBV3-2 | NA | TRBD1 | TGTGCCAGCAGCCTTGGACAGGAAAGCTCCTACGAGCAGTACTTC | CASSLGQESSYEQYF
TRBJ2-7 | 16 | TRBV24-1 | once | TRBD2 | TGTGCCTGGGGGCTAGCGGGAGTTTACCAAACCTACGAGCAGTACTTC | CAWGLAGVYQTYEQYF
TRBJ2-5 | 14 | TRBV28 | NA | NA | TGTGCCAGCAGTTTCGGTACAGGGAGACAGACCCAGTACTTC | CASSFGTGRQTQYF
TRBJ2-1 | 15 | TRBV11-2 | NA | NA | TGTGCCAGCAGCTTAAACAGGGTCCTCTACAATGAGCAGTTCTTC | CASSLNRVLYNEQFF
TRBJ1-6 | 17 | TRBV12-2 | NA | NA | TGTGCAAGTCGCTTAGCGTGGGCGATACCCAATAATTCACCCCTCCACTTT | CASRLAWAIPNNSPLHF
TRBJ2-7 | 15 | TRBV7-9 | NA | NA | TGTGCCAGCAGCCCCAGACTAGTGGGTATCTACGAGCAGTACTTC | CASSPRLVGIYEQYF
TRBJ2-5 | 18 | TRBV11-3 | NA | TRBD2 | TGTGCCAGCAGCTCCCCTCATGGGACTAGCGGGAGTACAGAGACCCAGTACTTC | CASSSPHGTSGSTETQYF
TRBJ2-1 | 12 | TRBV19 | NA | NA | TGTGCCAGCAACAAGGACAGAAATGAGCAGTTCTTC | CASNKDRNEQFF
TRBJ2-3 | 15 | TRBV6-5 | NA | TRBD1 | TGTGCCAGCAGTTACCCGGGACAGATCACAGATACGCAGTATTTT | CASSYPGQITDTQYF
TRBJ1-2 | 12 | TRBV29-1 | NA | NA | TGCAGCGTTGCACAGACCTACTATGGCTACACCTTC | CSVAQTYYGYTF
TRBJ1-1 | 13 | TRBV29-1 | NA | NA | TGCAGCGGATCGCAGGGTAGCGGGACTGAAGCTTTCTTT | CSGSQGSGTEAFF
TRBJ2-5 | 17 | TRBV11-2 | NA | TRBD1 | TGTGCCAGCAGCTTAGGAACAGGGGGCATATCTTTAGAGACCCAGTACTTC | CASSLGTGGISLETQYF
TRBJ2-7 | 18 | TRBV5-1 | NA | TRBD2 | TGCGCCAGCAGCACTACCGGGACTAGCGGGAGGGTCTCCTACGAGCAGTACTTC | CASSTTGTSGRVSYEQYF
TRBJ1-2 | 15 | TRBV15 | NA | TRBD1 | TGTGCCACCAGCAGCTCCGGGACAGTCTTATATGGCTACACCTTC | CATSSSGTVLYGYTF
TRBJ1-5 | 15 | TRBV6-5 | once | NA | TGTGCCAGCAGTTTGGCGACTTATAGCAATCAGCCCCAGCATTTT | CASSLATYSNQPQHF
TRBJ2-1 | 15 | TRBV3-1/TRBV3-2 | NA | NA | TGTGCCAGCAGCCAAGTGGCGAGCGGCCCCAATGAGCAGTTCTTC | CASSQVASGPNEQFF